What follows are 25 T cell receptor beta chains derived from one specimen sequenced in a study of T cells in Graves' hyperthyroidism and ophthalmopathy. Regions amplified from RNA transcripts were the TCR beta CDR3 regions. The HTBI primer set served for first-round RT-PCR of the TCR CDR3. TCRdb recomputed calls from the multiplex PCR reads with MiXCR, one row per CDR3 protein. Here the sample spans roughly 700,000 distinct CDR3 sequences, roughly a third being singletons. The sample was blood. Receptors originate from a woman aged 40 to 50 with Graves' hyperthyroidism.

In its sample, this clonotype was seen a few times. V gene TRBV19 combines with J gene TRBJ2-2; D tentatively fits TRBD1 or TRBD2 (5 bases each). The CDR3 spans 14 residues. Trimming removed 4 bases at V and 9 bases at J, with 15 bases between. CDR1 and CDR2 from the germline V gene are LNHDA and SQIVND (reference sequence). CDR3 sequence reads: CASSTGRLARELFF. In DNA, the CDR3 is TGTGCCAGTAGTACGGGACGGCTCGCCAGGGAGCTGTTTTTT.

This clonotype appeared once. One end of the junction is discordant with germline, which a read error may explain. The rearrangement uses TRBV11-2 and TRBJ2-2; D uncertain. The germline V gene encodes CDR1 SGHAT and CDR2 FQNNGV. The CDR3 runs to 14 residues. CDR3: CASNLALGIGELFF. In nucleotides, the CDR3 is TGTGCCAGCAACTTAGCTCTAGGAATCGGGGAGCTGTTTTTT.

This clonotype has ten or more counts. The chain carries TRBV7-2 and TRBJ1-6, with TRBD1 matching 8 bases. CDR1 and CDR2 from the germline V gene are SGHTA and FQGNSA. The CDR3 is 18 amino acids. With V trimmed by 1 base and J by 8 bases, 13 bases remained unmatched. CDR3 loop: CASSLGVRRQGPYSPLHF. The CDR3 DNA reads as TGTGCCAGCAGCTTAGGGGTTAGGAGACAGGGGCCGTATTCACCCCTCCACTTT.

The CDR3, as DNA: TGTGCCAGCAGAGAGAGAGGACAGGGGACTGAAGCTTTCTTT. Residues: CASRERGQGTEAFF. The chain uses TRBV6-6 and TRBJ1-1; 9 nucleotides align to TRBD1. Looked up from germline, CDR1 is MNHNY and CDR2 is SVGAGI (reference sequence). The ends lost 6 bases at V and 5 bases at J; junction bases unmatched: 7. The CDR3 has 14 residues.

The V call is TRBV19, the J call TRBJ2-7, with D tentatively TRBD1 or TRBD2 (5 bases each). The germline V gene encodes CDR1 LNHDA and CDR2 SQIVND (reference sequence). The CDR3 consists of 14 residues. V lost 7 bases and J 1 base, leaving 14 bases between the germline ends. CDR3 region: CASIRGTESYEQYF. As DNA, the CDR3 is TGTGCCAGTATCCGGGGCACGGAATCCTACGAGCAGTACTTC.

The rearrangement uses TRBV20-1 and TRBJ1-1, with a tentative D call TRBD1 (6 bases). This CDR3 has 14 residues. The V gene's germline CDR1 is DFQATT and CDR2 SNEGSKA (reference sequence). This CDR3 is CSAESGTTNTEAFF. DNA of the CDR3: TGCAGCGCCGAATCCGGGACAACAAACACTGAAGCTTTCTTT.

The chain couples TRBV9 to TRBJ2-1; D is possibly TRBD2 (5 bases). This CDR3 region has 13 residues. Per the germline V gene, CDR1 is SGDLS and CDR2 is YYNGEE. The V end lost 0 bases, the J end lost 7 bases, and 8 bases lay between the germline ends. CDR3 region: CASSVDGKNEQFF. CDR3 DNA sequence: TGTGCCAGCAGCGTAGACGGGAAAAATGAGCAGTTCTTC.

The chain recombines TRBV11-2 with TRBJ1-4; D is undetermined. The germline gives CDR1 SGHAT, CDR2 FQNNGV. The V end lost 4 bases, the J end lost 6 bases, and 21 bases lay between the germline ends. This CDR3 has 17 amino acids. In nucleotides, the CDR3 is TGTGCCAGCAGCTCAGGAAGAGGCCAGGTCCGTGATGAAAAACTGTTTTTT. Residues: CASSSGRGQVRDEKLFF.

The chain links TRBV4-3 to TRBJ2-1; TRBD2 aligns across 10 bases. CDR1 and CDR2 (germline): LGHNA, YSLEER. This CDR3 is 15 amino acids long. V trimming: 4 bases; J trimming: 7 bases; junction bases outside the gene matches: 7. The CDR3 reads CASSPGAGGMNEQFF. The CDR3 coding sequence is TGCGCCAGCAGCCCCGGAGCGGGAGGGATGAATGAGCAGTTCTTC.

The V gene is TRBV2, the J gene TRBJ2-7; D is tentatively TRBD1 or TRBD2 (6 bases each). CDR1 SNHLY and CDR2 FYNNEI come from the germline V gene. The CDR3 consists of 16 residues. The CDR3: CTGEPAYGGRGYEQYF. CDR3 sequence (DNA): TGTACCGGCGAACCAGCCTATGGGGGGCGCGGCTACGAGCAGTACTTC.

The chain links TRBV6-2 or TRBV6-3 to TRBJ1-4; 9 bases map to TRBD1. The germline V gene has CDR1 MNHEY and CDR2 SVGEGT. The CDR3 is 15 amino acids. The junction had 3 bases not matched to a gene; V was cut back by 2 bases and J by 5 bases. The CDR3 DNA is TGTGCCAGCAGTTACCCCGGGACAGGGAATGAAAAACTGTTTTTT. It is translated as CASSYPGTGNEKLFF.

This clonotype was counted a single time. An end of the junction does not agree with germline; a read error may underlie this. The V gene is TRBV29-1, the J gene TRBJ1-2; weak D call: TRBD1 (6 bases). The CDR3 is 11 residues long. CDR1 and CDR2 (germline): SQVTM, ANQGSEA. The CDR3 DNA is TGCAGCGTTGAAACGGGGGCAGGGATTGCCTTC. Its protein product is CSVETGAGIAF.

The sample holds many counts of this clonotype. The J gene is TRBJ1-5, the V gene TRBV12-3 or TRBV12-4; 7 bases agree with TRBD1. J lost 3 bases, V lost 5 bases, and 4 bases had no gene match. This CDR3 spans 14 amino acids. This CDR3 reads CASSPDRPNQPQHF. The CDR3 DNA reads as TGTGCCAGCAGTCCGGACAGGCCCAATCAGCCCCAGCATTTT.

This clonotype was picked up a small number of times. This chain links TRBV6-5 with TRBJ1-1; D not certain. Germline CDR1 is MNHEY and CDR2 is SVGAGI. CDR3 size: 13 residues. V was pared by 6 bases and J by 3 bases, with 11 bases between. CDR3 sequence (DNA): TGTGCCAGCAGCCGGACGGCAGACACTGAAGCTTTCTTT. Encoded protein: CASSRTADTEAFF.

In its sample, this clonotype was seen many times. This chain uses TRBV13 with TRBJ2-7, with D possibly being TRBD1 (6 bases). The CDR3 runs 15 residues. Germline V lookup: CDR1 PRHDT, CDR2 FYEKMQ (reference sequence). V was cut by 5 bases and J by 3 bases, with 17 bases left in between. In DNA form, the CDR3 reads TGTGCCAGCAGCCCGGACAGAACGACCGTCTACGAGCAGTACTTC. Amino acid sequence: CASSPDRTTVYEQYF.

The J gene is TRBJ2-2, the V gene TRBV5-6, with D uncertain. Germline CDR1 and CDR2: SGHDT and YYEEEE. The length of the CDR3 is 18 residues. V dropped 2 bases and J dropped 4 bases, with 21 bases sitting between them. CDR3 DNA: TGTGCCAGCAGCTTATTGGGGTCCGGAAGCCGCATCACCGGGGAGCTGTTTTTT. Translating it yields CASSLLGSGSRITGELFF.

This clonotype was counted ten times or more. The chain combines TRBV14 with TRBJ1-4; D possibly corresponds to TRBD1 (5 bases). V was cut by 4 bases and J by 10 bases, with 13 bases left in between. This CDR3 is 13 amino acids long. Germline V lookup: CDR1 SGHDN, CDR2 FVKESK. The DNA of the CDR3 is TGTGCCAGCAGCCTCCCAGGGAGGGGAAAACTGTTTTTT. It codes for CASSLPGRGKLFF.

There are a few counts of this clonotype. The chain couples TRBV5-1 to TRBJ1-1; D is possibly TRBD1 (5 bases). The V end was cut by 5 bases, the J end by 0 bases, with 11 bases between. Germline V gives CDR1 SGHRS, CDR2 YFSETQ. The CDR3 contains 14 residues. The CDR3 here is CASRSDSVNTEAFF. The CDR3 DNA follows: TGCGCCAGCAGAAGCGACAGCGTGAACACTGAAGCTTTCTTT.

Note on this clonotype: This sequence may be a read error, since a much larger clone differs from it by one base. This likely comes from a read error, as the CDR3 has no conserved phenylalanine or tryptophan at its end. This chain joins TRBV7-3 and TRBJ2-2; 7 bases are shared with TRBD1. CDR1 SGHTA and CDR2 FQGTGA come from the germline V gene. The CDR3 loop spans 14 amino acids. With V trimmed by 4 bases and J by 5 bases, 4 bases remained unmatched. The chain's CDR3 is CASSSDRWTGELFL. The CDR3 coding sequence is TGTGCCAGCAGCTCGGACAGGTGGACCGGGGAGCTGTTTCTT.

At least ten counts were recorded for this clonotype. The rearrangement uses TRBV7-9 and TRBJ2-7; D may be TRBD2 (5 bases). The V end lost 3 bases, the J end lost 0 bases, and 12 bases lay between the germline ends. The CDR3 extends over 15 amino acids. Germline CDR1 reads SEHNR; CDR2 reads FQNEAQ (reference sequence). The CDR3: CASSLGSGNSYEQYF. The CDR3 bases are TGTGCCAGCAGCTTGGGCAGCGGTAACTCCTACGAGCAGTACTTC.

This clonotype appeared many times. This chain links TRBV20-1 with TRBJ2-5, with TRBD2 as a possible D gene (6 bases). Trimming took 7 bases from V and 7 from J, leaving 19 bases between them. The germline CDR1 and CDR2 sequences are DFQATT and SNEGSKA (reference sequence). CDR3 size: 13 residues. CDR3 sequence (DNA): TGCAGTGTAACTGGGGAGGTCGTGGGGACCCAGTACTTC. Translating it yields CSVTGEVVGTQYF.

A few counts support this clonotype. This chain uses TRBV7-8 with TRBJ2-7; 10 positions agree with TRBD2. The end of the DNA aligns better with TRBJ2-1, so the J call may be wrong. From germline, CDR1 is SGHVS and CDR2 FQNEAQ. The CDR3 is 16 residues long. CDR3 amino acids: CASTDRPSGGSSEQFF. DNA for the CDR3: TGTGCCAGTACTGACCGGCCTAGCGGGGGAAGTAGTGAGCAGTTCTTC.

Regarding this clonotype: It may be a read error: a sequence one base away is much more abundant. V gene TRBV7-9 combines with J gene TRBJ2-7, with D perhaps matching TRBD1 (6 bases). Trimming removed 6 bases at V and 2 bases at J, with 17 bases between. This CDR3 contains 15 residues. Germline values: CDR1 SEHNR, CDR2 FQNEAQ (reference sequence). CDR3 bases: TGTGCCAGCAGACCCCCTAGACAGGTTGCCTACGAGCAGTACTTC. It yields the protein CASRPPRQVAYEQYF.

This clonotype was detected a few times. The chain joins TRBV12-3 or TRBV12-4 to TRBJ1-1; D gene ambiguous. V was pared by 5 bases and J by 1 base, with 14 bases between. There are 15 residues in the CDR3. The DNA of the CDR3 is TGTGCCAGCAGTCCGAGGACTGAGTGGAACACTGAAGCTTTCTTT. This encodes CASSPRTEWNTEAFF.

This clonotype has just a few counts. The CDR3 bases are TGTGCCAGCAGCTTAGCGAGGGAAAGGACGCAGTATTTT. This codes for CASSLARERTQYF. The chain carries TRBV7-2 and TRBJ2-3; D is possibly TRBD2 (5 bases). With 0 bases removed from V and 9 bases from J, the gap between germline ends came to 10 bases. This CDR3 is built from 13 residues. Germline loops: CDR1 SGHTA, CDR2 FQGNSA.